Below are 9 T cell receptor beta chains sequenced from a single sample in a study of cytomegalovirus exposure and HLA in healthy donors. Amplification used 60 Vbeta primers and 13 Jbeta primers. Some clones are missing from TCRdb's copy, which holds only in-frame ones; the method was immunoSEQ multiplex PCR. The sample comprises about 140,000 clones, about 76% of which are singletons, and approximately 2.8% rests with the top ten. The sequencing sample was made of PBMCs. The receptors originated from a female donor in good health and CMV-seronegative.

The gene calls are TRBV7-2 and TRBJ1-4; D remains ambiguous. Germline V gives CDR1 SGHTA, CDR2 FQGNSA. This CDR3 has 14 amino acids. V was clipped by 2 bases and J by 5 bases, with 9 bases between them. The chain's CDR3 is CASSLRQANEKLFF. CDR3 coding DNA: TGTGCCAGCAGCTTAAGGCAGGCGAATGAAAAACTGTTTTTT.

This rearrangement joins TRBV7-2 to TRBJ2-3, with 8 bases identical to TRBD2. CDR3 length: 16 amino acids. The germline V gene encodes CDR1 SGHTA and CDR2 FQGNSA. V gave up 0 bases and J gave up 8 bases; unmatched junction bases: 10. CDR3 sequence: CASSLAAAGASRTQYF. The DNA for the CDR3 is TGTGCCAGCAGCTTAGCGGCAGCGGGAGCTTCTCGTACGCAGTATTTT.

The chain carries TRBV13 and TRBJ2-3, with D perhaps TRBD2 (6 bases). The CDR3 covers 16 residues. V lost 2 bases and J lost 0, with 12 bases in between. Looked up from germline, CDR1 is PRHDT and CDR2 is FYEKMQ (reference sequence). CDR3 amino acids: CASSLLAGTSTDTQYF. Here the CDR3 DNA reads TGTGCCAGCAGCTTATTGGCGGGAACTAGCACAGATACGCAGTATTTT.

The V call is TRBV5-4, the J call TRBJ1-5; D is uncertain. The CDR3 loop spans 14 amino acids. V lost 4 bases, J lost 2 bases, and 10 bases lay in between. Germline CDR1 reads SGHNT; CDR2 reads YYREEE (reference sequence). DNA for the CDR3: TGTGCCAGCAGCCCTCCAGAGGGCAATCAGCCCCAGCATTTT. It translates to CASSPPEGNQPQHF.

This clone showed up just a few times. The rearrangement joins TRBV6-5 to TRBJ1-1; no reliable D call. This CDR3 has 12 residues. Trimming left V 4 bases short and J 1 base short, with 4 bases between. The germline V gene has CDR1 MNHEY and CDR2 SVGAGI. The CDR3 nucleotides read TGTGCCAGCAGTTTTCGGAACACTGAAGCTTTCTTT. It specifies CASSFRNTEAFF.

The chain employs TRBV5-1 and TRBJ1-3; TRBD1 matches at 7 bases. The CDR3 loop spans 16 amino acids. V trimming: 0 bases; J trimming: 2 bases; junction bases outside the gene matches: 5. Per the germline V gene, CDR1 is SGHRS and CDR2 is YFSETQ. The DNA for the CDR3 is TGCGCCAGCAGCTTGGATGCAGGGGGGACTGGAAACACCATATATTTT. As protein: CASSLDAGGTGNTIYF.

The V gene is TRBV27, the J gene TRBJ1-1; D is ambiguous. Trimming took off 4 bases at V and 11 bases at J, with 14 bases between the two ends. This CDR3 is 12 amino acids long. The V gene's germline CDR1 is MNHEY and CDR2 SMNVEV (reference sequence). Here the CDR3 reads CASSYPGREAFF. The CDR3 DNA reads as TGTGCCAGCAGTTACCCGGGTAGGGAGGCTTTCTTT.

The J gene is TRBJ2-5, the V gene TRBV9, with 8 bases lining up with TRBD2. Germline loops: CDR1 SGDLS, CDR2 YYNGEE. There are 16 residues in the CDR3. V lost 0 bases, J lost 2 bases, and 6 bases stayed unmatched. DNA of the CDR3: TGTGCCAGCAGCGTAGGTTCTAGCGGGCCTCAAGAGACCCAGTACTTC. It encodes CASSVGSSGPQETQYF. The full variable domain, completed using reference TRBV9 and TRBJ2-5, is DSGVTQTPKHLITATGQRVTLRCSPRSGDLSVYWYQQSLDQGLQFLIQYYNGEERAKGNILERFSAQQFPDLHSELNLSSLELGDSALYFCASSVGSSGPQETQYFGPGTRLLVL.

This sequence joins TRBV6-1 and TRBJ2-7; 14 nucleotides agree with TRBD2. Germline V gene data show CDR1 as MNHNS and CDR2 as SASEGT. Trimming took 4 bases from V and 0 from J; bases not matched to a gene: 8. This CDR3 has 18 amino acids. Written as DNA, the CDR3 is TGTGCCAGCAGTGCCGGGACTAGCGGGAGCCCTCTCTCCTACGAGCAGTACTTC. Protein sequence: CASSAGTSGSPLSYEQYF.